This T cell receptor beta chain was sequenced in a study of blood T cell repertoires in COVID-19. Study information: Acute and convalescent COVID-19 samples came from the United States, Italy and Spain. Sources were T cells, B-cell-depleted T cells, or PBMCs; the material itself was cDNA or gDNA.

The CDR3 covers 17 residues. Germline lookup yields CDR1 LNHDA and CDR2 SQIVND (reference sequence). With V trimmed by 0 bases and J by 1 base, 8 bases remained unmatched. In the source study's methods: Scientists estimated how many nucleated cells there were by amplifying reference gene primers. Assay used: immunoSEQ multiplex PCR; TCRdb lists only in-frame clones, some missing. From that table come the V and J calls and clone size; the DNA was used to work out D and trimming. Of roughly 300,000 clones listed, about four fifths are singletons. This clone was seen a few times. The gene calls are TRBV19 and TRBJ1-2; 7 bases align to TRBD1. Material for sequencing was peripheral blood. The sequence was obtained from a woman aged 55-70 years with active or convalescent COVID-19. CDR3 bases: TGTGCCAGTAGTATAGACCCGGAGACAGGGCGTAACTATGGCTACACCTTC. Its protein product is CASSIDPETGRNYGYTF.